This T cell receptor (beta chain) was captured by sequencing in a study of T cell responses to AZD1222 COVID-19 vaccine (dated by TCRdb to the early 2020s). Context from the whole study: A total of approximately 230 trial participants underwent TCR sequencing, of whom about 210 received two doses of AZD1222 and roughly 25 received two doses of the MenACWY control vaccine. Trial participants were enrolled by age into 18-55, 56-69 and 70-plus year subgroups, with about 150, 28 and 57 TCR-sequenced participants respectively.

Sample time point, as interpreted from the label and publication: about 28 days (+/-7) after the second vaccine dose. Because spike-specific TCR depth and breadth did not differ between the two schedules, AZD1222 recipients who got a second dose at roughly 4 weeks were pooled with those who got a second dose at roughly 12 weeks. Vaccinee samples were obtained from the UK trials COV001 and COV002, which included a single-blind randomized controlled phase 2/3 trial of AZD1222 (ChAdOx1 nCoV-19) in healthy adults. For TCRbeta chain sequencing, PBMC samples from trial participants were taken at day 0 and at day 28 after the second dose. The CDR3 regions of human TCRbeta chains were analyzed by immunosequencing. On the authors' methods: TCRs in the repertoires were compared against a reference library of SARS-CoV-2-specific TCRs that had been generated with the MIRA antigen-specificity platform. Breadth meant the fraction of unique TCRs that were SARS-CoV-2-associated, whereas depth meant the fraction of total T cells that were SARS-CoV-2-associated. Using the MIRA data, every spike-specific TCR was mapped to the spike region that the TCR reacted to and assigned to either a CD4 or a CD8 class. Log10-transformed breadth and depth values were compared by one-way ANOVA with Sidak's multiple comparisons tests. TCRdb re-hosts the immuneACCESS table, in-frame sequences only. Its copies lack some clones; in the studies checked, an unresolved V gene accounts for under half of them, and the cause for the rest is not known. V and J calls and clone size follow that table, whereas D and trimming were derived from the DNA. The sample data list fewer than 150,000 clones, and 90% to 95% of these were observed just once. 4% to 6% of the sample rests with the top ten.

Of note for this clone: The antigen it binds to is not known. No qualities accompany the bases; no much larger clone lies one base away.

The research as a whole found: Conclusions about previously exposed vaccinees were limited because only six AZD1222 recipients were SARS-CoV-2 seropositive at baseline. Because no day 14 peak-response samples were available, repertoires were characterized only after the peak T cell response. Participants were mostly white British and included more females than males, and it was suggested by the authors that clonal diversity may have been underestimated. In the small 56-69-year group, the increase in depth fell short of significance, most likely because of low power. Spike-specific TCR breadth and depth rose significantly after two AZD1222 doses compared with day 0 and with MenACWY recipients. CD4 TCRs associated with the vaccine covered the entire spike protein, and the dominant responses were in regions 160-218 and 743-854. Reportedly, close to half of the unique spike-specific TCRs recognized epitopes lying outside the regions that are mutated in the B.1.351 and B.1.1.7 variants.

The sequence was obtained from an adult who received the AZD1222 COVID-19 vaccine. This sample comprised peripheral blood, obtained 28 days after the second AZD1222 dose.

The CDR3 in this case is CAWRGNANTGELFF. The nucleotide sequence is TGTGCCTGGAGGGGCAATGCGAACACCGGGGAGCTGTTTTTT. The chain is assembled from TRBV30 and TRBJ2-2; a confident D gene designation cannot be given. V and J lose 3 bases and 0 bases, and a span of 8 bases separates them. The CDR3 holds 14 amino acids from the cysteine to the phenylalanine. Of the read, only the CDR3 DNA is kept; its 42 bases are in frame from base 1. CDR1 GTSNPN and CDR2 SVGIG were looked up in the germline V gene (reference sequence).